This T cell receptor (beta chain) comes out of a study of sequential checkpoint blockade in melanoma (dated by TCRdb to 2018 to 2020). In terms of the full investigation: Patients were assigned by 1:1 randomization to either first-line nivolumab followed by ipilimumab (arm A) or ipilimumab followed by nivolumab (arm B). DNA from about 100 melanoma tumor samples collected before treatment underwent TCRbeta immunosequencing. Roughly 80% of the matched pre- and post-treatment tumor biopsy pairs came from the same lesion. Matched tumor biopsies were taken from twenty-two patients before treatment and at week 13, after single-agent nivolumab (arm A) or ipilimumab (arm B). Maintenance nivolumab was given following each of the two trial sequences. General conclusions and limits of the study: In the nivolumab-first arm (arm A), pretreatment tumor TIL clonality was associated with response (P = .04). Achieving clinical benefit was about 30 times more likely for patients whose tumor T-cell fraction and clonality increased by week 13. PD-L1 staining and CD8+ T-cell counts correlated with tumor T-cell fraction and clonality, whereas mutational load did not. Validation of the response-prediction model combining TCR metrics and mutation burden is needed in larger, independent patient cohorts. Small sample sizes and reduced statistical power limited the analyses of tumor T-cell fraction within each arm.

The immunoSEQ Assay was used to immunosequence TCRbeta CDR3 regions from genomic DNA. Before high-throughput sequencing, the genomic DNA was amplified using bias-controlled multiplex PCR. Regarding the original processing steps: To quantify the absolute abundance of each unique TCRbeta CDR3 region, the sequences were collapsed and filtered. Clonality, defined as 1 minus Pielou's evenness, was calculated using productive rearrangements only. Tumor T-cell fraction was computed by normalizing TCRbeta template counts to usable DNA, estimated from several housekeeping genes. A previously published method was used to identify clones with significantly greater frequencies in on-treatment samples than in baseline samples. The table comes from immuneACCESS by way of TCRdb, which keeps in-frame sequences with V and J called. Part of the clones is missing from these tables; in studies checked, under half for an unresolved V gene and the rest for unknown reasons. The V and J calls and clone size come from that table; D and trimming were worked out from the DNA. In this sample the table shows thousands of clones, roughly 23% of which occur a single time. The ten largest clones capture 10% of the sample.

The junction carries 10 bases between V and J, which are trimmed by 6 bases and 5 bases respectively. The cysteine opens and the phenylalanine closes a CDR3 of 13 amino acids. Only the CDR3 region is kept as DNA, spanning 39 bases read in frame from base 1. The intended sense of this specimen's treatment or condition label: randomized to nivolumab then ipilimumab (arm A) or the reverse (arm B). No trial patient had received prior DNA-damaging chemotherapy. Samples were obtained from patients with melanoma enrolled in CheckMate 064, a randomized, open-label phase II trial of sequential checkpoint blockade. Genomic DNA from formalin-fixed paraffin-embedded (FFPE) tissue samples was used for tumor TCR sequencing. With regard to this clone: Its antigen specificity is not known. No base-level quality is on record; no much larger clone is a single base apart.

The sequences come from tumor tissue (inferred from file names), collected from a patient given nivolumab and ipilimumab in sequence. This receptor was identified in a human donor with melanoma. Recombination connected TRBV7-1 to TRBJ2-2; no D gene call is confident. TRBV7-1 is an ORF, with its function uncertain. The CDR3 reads CASRPGETGELFF. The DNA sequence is TGTGCCAGCAGGCCGGGTGAAACCGGGGAGCTGTTTTTT.